This T cell receptor (beta chain) appears in the sequencing data of a study of T cell clonality in common variable immunodeficiency. In this sample, this clone is medium-sized. As yet, its antigen is unknown. The read comes to an end 3 residues before the CDR3 does, leaving the germline J gene to fill in the end. This sample includes further DNA sequences coding for the same CDR3. Patients had low serum IgG, IgA and/or IgM and specific antibody deficiency. TCRdb keeps only in-frame clones here, not all; method: immunoSEQ multiplex PCR. Listed for the sample are 25,000 to 30,000 clones, none seen a single time. Study-wide results and limits: CVID subjects had higher TCRbeta clonality than healthy controls, most marked in about a third. Common variable immunodeficiency TCR beta sequences reportedly had fewer deletions and N-nucleotide insertions.

The CDR3 runs to 14 residues. Unmatched junction bases numbered 6, after V lost 4 bases and J lost 5 bases. Germline CDR1 is SGHTA and CDR2 is FQGTGA. This chain links TRBV7-3 with TRBJ2-7, with 9 nucleotides matching TRBD1. The sequence was obtained from a human donor with common variable immunodeficiency. The sequenced sample consisted of peripheral blood mononuclear cells. The CDR3 bases that were read are TGTGCCAGCAGCTCGGGACAGGGTTTAGACGAG. It specifies CASSSGQGLDE. The complete CDR3 protein is CASSSGQGLDEQYF. Using reference TRBV7-3 and TRBJ2-7 for the parts outside the CDR3, the full variable domain is GAGVSQTPSNKVTEKGKYVELRCDPISGHTALYWYRQSLGQGPEFLIYFQGTGAADDSGLPNDRFFAVRPEGSVSTLKIQRTERGDSAVYLCASSSGQGLDEQYFGPGTRLTVT.